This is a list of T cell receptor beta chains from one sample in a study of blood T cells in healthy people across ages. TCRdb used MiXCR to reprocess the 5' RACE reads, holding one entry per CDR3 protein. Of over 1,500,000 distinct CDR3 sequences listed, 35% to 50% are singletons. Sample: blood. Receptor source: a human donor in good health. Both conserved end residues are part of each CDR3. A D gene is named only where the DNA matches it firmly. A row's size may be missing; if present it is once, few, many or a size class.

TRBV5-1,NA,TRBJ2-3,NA,CASSLEEVTGERGFGSLADTQYF,TGCGCCAGCAGCTTGGAGGAAGTTACAGGGGAGCGGGGGTTTGGGTCCCTTGCAGATACGCAGTATTTT
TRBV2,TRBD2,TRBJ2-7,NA,CASSWDAGDYEQYF,TGTGCCAGCAGTTGGGACGCGGGAGATTACGAGCAGTACTTC
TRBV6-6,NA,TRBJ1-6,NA,CASTGSSYNSPLHF,TGTGCCAGTACTGGAAGCTCCTATAATTCACCCCTCCACTTT
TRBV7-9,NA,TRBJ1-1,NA,CASSLALGSEAFF,TGTGCCAGCAGCTTAGCCCTAGGCAGCGAAGCTTTCTTT
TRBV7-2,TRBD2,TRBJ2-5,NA,CASSFAGGGEETQYF,TGTGCCAGCAGCTTCGCGGGGGGCGGGGAGGAGACCCAGTACTTC
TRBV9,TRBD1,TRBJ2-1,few,CASSVYVGGGTGGNEQFF,TGTGCCAGCAGCGTATATGTGGGCGGAGGGACAGGGGGGAATGAGCAGTTCTTC
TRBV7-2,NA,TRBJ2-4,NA,CASSLSARLDIQYF,TGTGCCAGCAGCTTATCGGCCCGGCTGGACATTCAGTACTTC
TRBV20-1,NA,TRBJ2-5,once,CSASRASKETQYF,TGCAGTGCTAGCCGAGCGAGCAAAGAGACCCAGTACTTC
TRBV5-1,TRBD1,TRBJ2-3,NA,CASSLDRGTGDTQYF,TGCGCCAGCAGCTTGGACAGGGGGACGGGAGATACGCAGTATTTT
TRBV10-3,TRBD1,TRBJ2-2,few,CASGTENTGELFF,TGTGCCTCCGGGACAGAGAACACCGGGGAGCTGTTTTTT
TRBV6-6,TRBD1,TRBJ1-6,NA,CASSDSLDRGTLHF,TGTGCCAGCAGTGATTCCCTCGACAGGGGCACCCTCCACTTT
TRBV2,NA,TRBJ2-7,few,CASSVQGGTYEQYF,TGTGCCAGCAGTGTGCAGGGTGGCACCTACGAGCAGTACTTC
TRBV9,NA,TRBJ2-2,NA,CASSAQDTRYSPGELFF,TGTGCCAGCAGCGCTCAGGACACCCGCTACAGTCCCGGGGAGCTGTTTTTT
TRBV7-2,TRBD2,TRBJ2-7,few,CASSQTRGVHEQYF,TGTGCCAGCAGCCAAACGCGGGGGGTACACGAGCAGTACTTC
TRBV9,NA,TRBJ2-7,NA,CASSVEFETAYEQYF,TGTGCCAGCAGCGTAGAATTTGAGACAGCTTACGAGCAGTACTTC
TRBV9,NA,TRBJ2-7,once,CASSQGTPSSYEQYF,TGTGCCAGCAGCCAAGGGACACCGAGCTCCTACGAGCAGTACTTC
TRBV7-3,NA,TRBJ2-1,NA,CASSLSATNEQFF,TGTGCCAGCAGCTTATCCGCGACCAATGAGCAGTTCTTC
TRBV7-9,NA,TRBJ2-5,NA,CASSGRGLGTPGRETQYF,TGCGCCAGCAGCGGCAGAGGACTCGGGACCCCGGGGAGAGAGACCCAGTACTTC
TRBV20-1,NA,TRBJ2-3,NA,CSAGLGSTQYF,TGCAGTGCTGGCCTAGGGAGTACGCAGTATTTT
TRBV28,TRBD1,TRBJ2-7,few,CASSSHPTGGVSYEQYF,TGTGCCAGCAGTTCCCATCCAACAGGGGGTGTTTCCTACGAGCAGTACTTC
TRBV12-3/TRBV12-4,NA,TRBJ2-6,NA,CASSSTGLGADVLTF,TGTGCCAGCAGTTCCACAGGGTTAGGGGCCGACGTCCTGACTTTC
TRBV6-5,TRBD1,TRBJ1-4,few,CASSPDRGRGKLFF,TGTGCCAGCAGTCCCGACAGGGGGCGCGGAAAACTGTTTTTT
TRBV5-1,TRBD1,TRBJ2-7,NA,CASSGTGAHEQYF,TGCGCCAGCAGCGGGACAGGGGCCCACGAGCAGTACTTC
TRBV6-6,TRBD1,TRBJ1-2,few,CASLFGGGYYGYTF,TGTGCCAGCCTTTTCGGAGGGGGCTACTATGGCTACACCTTC
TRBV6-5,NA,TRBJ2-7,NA,CASSSALGSGRGGNIYEQYF,TGTGCCAGCAGTTCCGCCCTAGGGTCGGGTAGGGGCGGCAACATATACGAGCAGTACTTC
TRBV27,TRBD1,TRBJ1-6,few,CASSSGTVYNSPLHF,TGTGCCAGCAGTTCAGGGACAGTCTATAATTCACCCCTCCACTTT
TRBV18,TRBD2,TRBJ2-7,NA,CASSLLAGAEQYF,TGTGCCAGCTCACTTCTAGCGGGGGCCGAGCAGTACTTC
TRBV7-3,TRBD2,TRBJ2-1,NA,CASSPRLAGALEQFF,TGTGCCAGCAGCCCGCGACTAGCGGGGGCCCTCGAGCAGTTCTTC
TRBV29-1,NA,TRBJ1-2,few,CSVEAGRNGYTF,TGCAGCGTTGAGGCGGGGAGGAATGGCTACACCTTC
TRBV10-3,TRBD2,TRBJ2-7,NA,CAINSGLDYEQYF,TGTGCCATCAACTCGGGACTAGACTACGAGCAGTACTTC
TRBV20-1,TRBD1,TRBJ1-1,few,CSAGQGAGVDTEAFF,TGCAGTGCTGGACAGGGGGCTGGAGTGGACACTGAAGCTTTCTTT
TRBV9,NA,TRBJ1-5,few,CASSVLPDQPQHF,TGTGCCAGCAGCGTTCTCCCAGATCAGCCCCAGCATTTT
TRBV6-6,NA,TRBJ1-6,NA,CASSLEAGAGNSPLHF,TGTGCCAGCAGTTTGGAGGCAGGGGCTGGGAATTCACCCCTCCACTTT
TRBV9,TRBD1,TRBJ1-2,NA,CASSVGDRHYGYTF,TGTGCCAGCAGCGTAGGGGACAGACACTATGGCTACACCTTC
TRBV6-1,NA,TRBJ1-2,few,CASSEVGSYGYTF,TGTGCCAGCAGTGAAGTGGGGTCTTATGGCTACACCTTC
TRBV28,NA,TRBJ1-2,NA,CASSLVLRLQGYGYTF,TGTGCCAGCAGCCTCGTTCTTCGGCTACAGGGCTATGGCTACACCTTC
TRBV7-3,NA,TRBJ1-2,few,CASSLVGTGLVYGYTF,TGTGCCAGCAGCTTAGTAGGAACGGGGCTGGTCTATGGCTACACCTTC
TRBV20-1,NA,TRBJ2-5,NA,CSARTQGIQETQYF,TGCAGTGCTAGAACGCAGGGAATTCAAGAGACCCAGTACTTC
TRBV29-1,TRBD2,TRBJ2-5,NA,CSVEGSGEALQETQYF,TGCAGCGTTGAGGGTAGCGGGGAGGCCCTCCAAGAGACCCAGTACTTC
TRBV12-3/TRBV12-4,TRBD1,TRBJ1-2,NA,CASSLAGTGVIGYTF,TGTGCCAGCAGTTTAGCCGGGACAGGGGTGATTGGCTACACCTTC
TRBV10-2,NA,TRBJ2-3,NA,CASSFLATSTDTQYF,TGCGCCAGCAGCTTTCTAGCTACGAGCACAGATACGCAGTATTTT
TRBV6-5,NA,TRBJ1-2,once,CASSKTATHGYTF,TGTGCCAGCAGTAAGACAGCGACACATGGCTACACCTTC
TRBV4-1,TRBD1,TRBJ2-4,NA,CASSQDSWDRVHIQYF,TGTGCCAGCAGCCAAGATTCCTGGGACAGGGTACACATTCAGTACTTC
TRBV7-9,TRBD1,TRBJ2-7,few,CASSAGQGSTYEQYF,TGTGCCAGCAGCGCGGGACAGGGTTCTACCTACGAGCAGTACTTC
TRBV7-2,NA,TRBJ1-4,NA,CASSLDRIDEKLFF,TGTGCCAGCAGCTTAGACAGGATAGATGAAAAACTGTTTTTT
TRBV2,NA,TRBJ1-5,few,CASSETGGDQPQHF,TGTGCCAGCAGTGAAACAGGTGGAGATCAGCCCCAGCATTTT
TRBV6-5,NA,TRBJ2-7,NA,CASSYGKRSYEQYF,TGTGCCAGCAGTTACGGAAAGAGATCCTACGAGCAGTACTTC
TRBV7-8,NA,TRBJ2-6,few,CASSRSLVREPGANVLTF,TGTGCCAGCAGCCGCTCACTTGTCCGGGAACCCGGGGCCAACGTCCTGACTTTC
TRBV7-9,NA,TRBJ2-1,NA,CASSLRGAGQFF,TGTGCCAGCAGCCTAAGGGGGGCAGGGCAGTTCTTC
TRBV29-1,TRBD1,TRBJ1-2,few,CSVLGTGTPFLYGYTF,TGCAGCGTCCTCGGGACAGGGACACCCTTTCTCTATGGCTACACCTTC
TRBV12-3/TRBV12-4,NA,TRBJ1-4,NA,CASSLLQTNEKLFF,TGTGCCAGCAGTTTATTACAGACTAATGAAAAACTGTTTTTT
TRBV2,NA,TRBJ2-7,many,CASSTGIRYEQYF,TGTGCCAGCAGTACAGGGATTCGCTACGAGCAGTACTTC
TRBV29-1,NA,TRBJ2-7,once,CSVVIHEQYF,TGCAGCGTTGTGATTCACGAGCAGTACTTC
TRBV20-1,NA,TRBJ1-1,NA,CSALRQNTEAFF,TGCAGTGCTCTGAGACAGAACACTGAAGCTTTCTTT
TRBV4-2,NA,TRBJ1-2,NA,CASSLTQGVGYTF,TGTGCCAGCAGCCTTACTCAGGGTGTCGGCTACACCTTC
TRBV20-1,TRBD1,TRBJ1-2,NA,CSADDRGRKDGYTF,TGCAGTGCGGATGACAGGGGGCGAAAGGATGGCTACACCTTC
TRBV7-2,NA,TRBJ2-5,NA,CASSFHAGETQYF,TGTGCCAGCAGCTTTCATGCCGGGGAGACCCAGTACTTC
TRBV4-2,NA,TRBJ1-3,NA,CASSQDLVGVGNTIYF,TGTGCCAGCAGCCAAGATCTTGTAGGAGTCGGAAACACCATATATTTT